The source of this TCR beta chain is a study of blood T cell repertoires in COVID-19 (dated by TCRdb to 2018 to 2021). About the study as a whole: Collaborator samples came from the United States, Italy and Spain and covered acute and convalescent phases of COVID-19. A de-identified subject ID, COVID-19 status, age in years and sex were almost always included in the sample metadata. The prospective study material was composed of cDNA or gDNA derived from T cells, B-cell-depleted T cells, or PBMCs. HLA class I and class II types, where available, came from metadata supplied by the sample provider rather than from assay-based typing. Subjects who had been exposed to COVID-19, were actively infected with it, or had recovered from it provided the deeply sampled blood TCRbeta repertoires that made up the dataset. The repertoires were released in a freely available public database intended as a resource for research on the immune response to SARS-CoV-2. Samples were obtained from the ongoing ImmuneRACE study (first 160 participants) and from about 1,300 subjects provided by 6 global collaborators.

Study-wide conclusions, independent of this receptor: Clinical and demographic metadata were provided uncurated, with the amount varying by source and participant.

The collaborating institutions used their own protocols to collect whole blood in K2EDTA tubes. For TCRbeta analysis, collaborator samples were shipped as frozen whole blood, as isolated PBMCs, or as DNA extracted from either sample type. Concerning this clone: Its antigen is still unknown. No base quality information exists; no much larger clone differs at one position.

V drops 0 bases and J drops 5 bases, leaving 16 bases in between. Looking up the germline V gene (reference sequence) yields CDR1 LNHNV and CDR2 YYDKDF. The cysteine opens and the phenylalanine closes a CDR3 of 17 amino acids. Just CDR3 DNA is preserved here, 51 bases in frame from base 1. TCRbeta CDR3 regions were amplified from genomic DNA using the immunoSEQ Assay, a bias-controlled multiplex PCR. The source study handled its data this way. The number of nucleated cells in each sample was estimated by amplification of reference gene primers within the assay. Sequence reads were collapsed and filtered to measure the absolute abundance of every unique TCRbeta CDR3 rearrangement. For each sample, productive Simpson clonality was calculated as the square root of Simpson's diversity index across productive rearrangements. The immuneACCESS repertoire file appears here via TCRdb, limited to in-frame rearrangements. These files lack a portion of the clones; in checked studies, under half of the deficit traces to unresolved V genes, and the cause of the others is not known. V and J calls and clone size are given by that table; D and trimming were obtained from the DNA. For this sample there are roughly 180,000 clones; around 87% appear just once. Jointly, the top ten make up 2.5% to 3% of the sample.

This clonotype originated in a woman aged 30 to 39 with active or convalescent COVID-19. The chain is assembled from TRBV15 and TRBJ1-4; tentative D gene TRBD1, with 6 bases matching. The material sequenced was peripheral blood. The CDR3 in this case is CATSREVRGKDNEKLFF. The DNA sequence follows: TGTGCCACCAGCAGAGAAGTCAGGGGAAAAGACAATGAAAAACTGTTTTTT.